This entry is about one T cell receptor (beta chain). The antigen is unknown. Germline CDR1 is SGHAT and CDR2 is FQDESV (reference sequence). This CDR3 contains 18 residues. Germline trimming cut 5 bases from V and 3 bases from J; bases unmatched to any gene: 17. These data originate in a study of yellow fever vaccine responses in identical twins. Study-level results: Twins' vaccine T cell response reportedly gave the appearance of partial convergence and partial personalization.

MiXCR, applied by TCRdb to the RT-PCR reads, yields one record per CDR3 protein. This repertoire shows roughly 3,600 distinct CDR3 sequences, about 79% found once; its top ten account for roughly 6.5%. The material sequenced was T cells from blood (PBMCs), unsorted or a sorted subset (not recorded which), taken before or after yellow fever vaccination (not recorded which). The source of this sequence is a woman aged 18-29 years who received the yellow fever vaccine. The chain uses TRBV11-1 and TRBJ1-2; 8 bases match TRBD1. CDR3 in DNA: TGTGCCAGCAGCCATGCAGGGGGCCACGGTAGTCCGGACTATGGCTACACCTTC. The encoded protein is CASSHAGGHGSPDYGYTF.